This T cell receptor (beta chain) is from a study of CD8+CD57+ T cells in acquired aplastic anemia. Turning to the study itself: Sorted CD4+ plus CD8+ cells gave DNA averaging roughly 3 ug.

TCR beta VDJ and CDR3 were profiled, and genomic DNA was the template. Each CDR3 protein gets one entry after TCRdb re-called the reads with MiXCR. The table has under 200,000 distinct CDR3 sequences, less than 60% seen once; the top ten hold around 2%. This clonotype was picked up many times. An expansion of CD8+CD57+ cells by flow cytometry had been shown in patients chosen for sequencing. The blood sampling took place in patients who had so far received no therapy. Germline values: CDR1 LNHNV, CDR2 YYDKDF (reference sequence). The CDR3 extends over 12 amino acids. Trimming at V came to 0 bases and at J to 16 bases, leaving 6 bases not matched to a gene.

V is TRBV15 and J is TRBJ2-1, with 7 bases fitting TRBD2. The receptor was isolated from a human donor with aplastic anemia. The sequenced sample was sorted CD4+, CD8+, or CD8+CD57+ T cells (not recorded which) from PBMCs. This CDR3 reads CATSREFAGAFF. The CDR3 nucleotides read TGTGCCACCAGCAGAGAGTTTGCGGGAGCCTTCTTC.